This T cell receptor (beta chain) is drawn from a study of graft-versus-host responses after intestinal transplantation. About the study: Anti-thymocyte globulin induction, then tacrolimus and steroids for about 3 years, went to all recipients.

The CDR3 loop spans 15 amino acids. Per the germline V gene, CDR1 is SGHDN and CDR2 is FVKESK. With V trimmed by 4 bases and J by 2 bases, 5 bases remained unmatched. Here immunoSEQ multiplex PCR was the method, and the copy in TCRdb shows in-frame clones only, minus some. The sample shows about 99,000 clones, over 85% of them seen only once. About this clone itself: Antigen: not known.

Specimen: unstimulated CD8+ T cells sorted from spleen or lymph node cells, collected before intestinal transplant. This clonotype was obtained from a human donor who received an intestinal transplant. This chain links TRBV14 with TRBJ1-3; 7 bases fit TRBD1. Written as DNA, the CDR3 is TGTGCCAGCAGCCTCGCAGGGGGGACTGGAAACACCATATATTTT. Translated, it gives CASSLAGGTGNTIYF. The full variable domain, with the rest looked up from reference TRBV14 and TRBJ1-3, is EAGVTQFPSHSVIEKGQTVTLRCDPISGHDNLYWYRRVMGKEIKFLLHFVKESKQDESGMPNNRFLAERTGGTYSTLKVQPAELEDSGVYFCASSLAGGTGNTIYFGEGSWLTVV.